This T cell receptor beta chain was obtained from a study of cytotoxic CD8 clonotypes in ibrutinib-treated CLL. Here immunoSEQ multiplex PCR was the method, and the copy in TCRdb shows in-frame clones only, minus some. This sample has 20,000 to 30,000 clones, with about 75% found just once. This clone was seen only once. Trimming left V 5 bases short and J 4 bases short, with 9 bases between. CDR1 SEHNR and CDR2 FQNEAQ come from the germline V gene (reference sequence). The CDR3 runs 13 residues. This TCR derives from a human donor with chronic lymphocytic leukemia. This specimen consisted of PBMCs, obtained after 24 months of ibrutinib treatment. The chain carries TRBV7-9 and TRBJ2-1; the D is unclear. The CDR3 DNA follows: TGTGCCAGCAGCCCTTCCGTGTACAATGAGCAGTTCTTC. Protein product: CASSPSVYNEQFF.